The 16 T cell receptor beta chains given below trace back to one sample, sequenced in a study of shared clonotypes between healthy human individuals. TCRdb's copy holds only in-frame clones and misses some; the assay was immunoSEQ multiplex PCR. The sample lists approximately 2.3 million clones; approximately 93% were seen once. The sequenced sample was naive CD4+ T cells from PBMCs. The subset: CD45RA+ positively selected. The receptors originated from a man in his late teens or twenties in good health. Some clones in this sample may be carry-over from other donors' samples.

The J gene is TRBJ1-3, the V gene TRBV19; 8 nucleotides agree with TRBD1. Trimming removed 7 bases from V and 3 bases from J; junction bases left unmatched: 5. The CDR3 extends over 14 amino acids. The germline CDR1 and CDR2 sequences are LNHDA and SQIVND (reference sequence). For the CDR3, the DNA is TGTGCCAGTACCGACACAGGGGGTGGAAACACCATATATTTT. Amino acids: CASTDTGGGNTIYF.

The sample holds one count of this clone. The CDR3 coding sequence is TGTGCCAGCAGTGAAGAGGGACTAGCAAGCGAGACCCAGTACTTC. Translation gives CASSEEGLASETQYF. The V gene is TRBV6-1, the J gene TRBJ2-5; TRBD2 matches at 9 bases. V shed 1 base, J shed 5 bases, and the junction held 5 bases outside the gene matches. The germline V gene encodes CDR1 MNHNS and CDR2 SASEGT. The length of the CDR3 is 15 residues.

The rearrangement uses TRBV15 and TRBJ2-7; 10 bases are a match to TRBD2. The CDR3 consists of 15 residues. J lost 3 bases, V lost 1 base, and 3 bases had no gene match. Germline CDR1 LNHNV, CDR2 YYDKDF (reference sequence). CDR3 nucleotides: TGTGCCACCAGCAGAGGCTCTAGCGGGAGCTACGAGCAGTACTTC. Translation gives CATSRGSSGSYEQYF.

The rearrangement joins TRBV11-2 to TRBJ1-2; weak D call: TRBD1 (6 bases). Trimming removed 5 bases at V and 2 bases at J, with 15 bases between. The CDR3 is made up of 15 amino acids. Germline CDR1 SGHAT, CDR2 FQNNGV. The CDR3, as DNA: TGTGCCAGCAGCCTCACCGGGACATACAACTATGGCTACACCTTC. The encoded protein is CASSLTGTYNYGYTF. Drawing the rest from reference TRBV11-2 and TRBJ1-2, the complete variable domain is EAGVAQSPRYKIIEKRQSVAFWCNPISGHATLYWYQQILGQGPKLLIQFQNNGVVDDSQLPKDRFSAERLKGVDSTLKIQPAKLEDSAVYLCASSLTGTYNYGYTFGSGTRLTVV.

The chain recombines TRBV7-9 with TRBJ1-1; 7 nucleotides align to TRBD1. Germline assignment: CDR1 SEHNR and CDR2 FQNEAQ (reference sequence). CDR3 length equals 13 residues. V shed 3 bases, J shed 7 bases, and the junction held 5 bases outside the gene matches. The CDR3 sequence: CASSFGWDSEAFF. In nucleotides, the CDR3 is TGTGCCAGCAGCTTTGGGTGGGACAGTGAAGCTTTCTTT.

Note on this clone: The identical CDR3 is also encoded by other nucleotide sequences in the sample. The chain is built from TRBV6-1 and TRBJ1-2; tentative D call: TRBD1 (5 bases). The germline V gene has CDR1 MNHNS and CDR2 SASEGT. With 1 base removed from V and 5 bases from J, the gap between germline ends came to 14 bases. CDR3 length: 15 residues. The CDR3 is CASSEGPGRTYGYTF. DNA of the CDR3: TGTGCCAGCAGTGAAGGTCCAGGGCGAACATATGGCTACACCTTC.

The chain is built from TRBV5-1 and TRBJ2-2; 8 bases agree with TRBD1. The CDR3 consists of 16 residues. Germline V gene data show CDR1 as SGHRS and CDR2 as YFSETQ. Trimming took 4 bases from V and 6 from J; bases not matched to a gene: 11. The CDR3 nucleotides are TGCGCCAGCAGCCACGGCGGGACAGGTGTATCCGGGGAGCTGTTTTTT. This encodes CASSHGGTGVSGELFF.

The chain has TRBV7-2 and TRBJ2-7; possible D gene TRBD2, 5 bases. The V gene's germline CDR1 is SGHTA and CDR2 FQGNSA. The CDR3 runs to 15 residues. V lost 4 bases to trimming and J lost 5 bases, with 18 bases between them. The CDR3 sequence: CASSSGRTRRDEQYF. The CDR3, as DNA: TGTGCCAGCAGCTCCGGGCGGACCAGGCGGGACGAGCAGTACTTC.

The V and J genes are TRBV2 and TRBJ2-5, with D perhaps TRBD2 (6 bases). Trimming took off 5 bases at V and 5 bases at J, with 15 bases between the two ends. Germline CDR1 reads SNHLY; CDR2 reads FYNNEI. This CDR3 region has 14 residues. The DNA for the CDR3 is TGTGCCAGCAGTTCATGGGGGGTAGGGGAGACCCAGTACTTC. Its protein is CASSSWGVGETQYF.

The chain has TRBV30 and TRBJ2-7; D unresolved. The ends were cut back, 2 bases at V and 3 bases at J, with 2 bases in the middle. Germline CDR1 reads GTSNPN; CDR2 reads SVGIG (reference sequence). The CDR3 is made up of 10 amino acids. DNA for the CDR3: TGTGCCTGGAGTAACTACGAGCAGTACTTC. It codes for CAWSNYEQYF.

The chain carries TRBV2 and TRBJ2-7; 9 nucleotides align to TRBD1. After removal of 8 bases from V and 3 bases from J, the junction contained 11 bases not matched to a gene. Germline values: CDR1 SNHLY, CDR2 FYNNEI. The CDR3 consists of 15 residues. Here the CDR3 reads CASRAGQGGFYEQYF. The DNA for the CDR3 is TGTGCCAGCCGTGCGGGACAGGGTGGTTTCTACGAGCAGTACTTC.

The chain has TRBV6-6 and TRBJ1-4; TRBD1 matches 8 bases. The germline V gene encodes CDR1 MNHNY and CDR2 SVGAGI (reference sequence). The J segment lost 7 bases and the V segment lost 6 bases, leaving 7 bases of the junction unmatched. The CDR3 length is 14 residues. In DNA form, the CDR3 reads TGTGCCAGCAGCCCGGACAGGGCGTCTGAAAAACTGTTTTTT. Protein: CASSPDRASEKLFF.

The chain combines TRBV15 with TRBJ1-1, with TRBD1 identical over 9 bases. V lost 2 bases to trimming and J lost 2 bases; unmatched junction nucleotides: 3. CDR1 and CDR2 (germline): LNHNV, YYDKDF (reference sequence). This CDR3 is built from 15 residues. CDR3 sequence (DNA): TGTGCCACCAGCAGACGCACAGGGGGCAACACTGAAGCTTTCTTT. Protein sequence: CATSRRTGGNTEAFF. Supplemented by reference TRBV15 and TRBJ1-1, the full variable domain reads DAMVIQNPRYQVTQFGKPVTLSCSQTLNHNVMYWYQQKSSQAPKLLFHYYDKDFNNEADTPDNFQSRRPNTSFCFLDIRSPGLGDTAMYLCATSRRTGGNTEAFFGQGTRLTVV.

The gene calls are TRBV5-4 and TRBJ2-2; D may be TRBD2 (6 bases). The CDR3 has 15 residues. Looked up from germline, CDR1 is SGHNT and CDR2 is YYREEE (reference sequence). Trimming took off 5 bases at V and 4 bases at J, with 15 bases between the two ends. The DNA of the CDR3 is TGTGCCAGCAGTGAAGAACTAGCCGTCACCGGGGAGCTGTTTTTT. Encoded protein: CASSEELAVTGELFF. Variable domain in full (rest from reference TRBV5-4 and TRBJ2-2): ETGVTQSPTHLIKTRGQQVTLRCSSQSGHNTVSWYQQALGQGPQFIFQYYREEENGRGNFPPRFSGLQFPNYSSELNVNALELDDSALYLCASSEELAVTGELFFGEGSRLTVL.

The chain joins TRBV2 to TRBJ2-2; D remains ambiguous. Looked up from germline, CDR1 is SNHLY and CDR2 is FYNNEI. V was cut by 5 bases and J by 2 bases, with 9 bases left in between. CDR3 length: 14 amino acids. The CDR3 loop reads CASSWIENTGELFF. The DNA of the CDR3 is TGTGCCAGCAGTTGGATAGAAAACACCGGGGAGCTGTTTTTT.

J is TRBJ1-4 and V is TRBV27, with D maybe TRBD1 (5 bases). CDR1 and CDR2 (germline): MNHEY, SMNVEV (reference sequence). Trimming removed 3 bases at V and 2 bases at J, with 10 bases between. The CDR3 loop spans 15 amino acids. The CDR3 loop is CASSFDRLTNEKLFF. The CDR3, as DNA: TGTGCCAGCAGTTTTGACAGACTCACTAATGAAAAACTGTTTTTT.